This paragraph covers one TCR beta chain sequence. The antigen remains undetermined. Given a much more abundant clone one base away, this may be a read error. The sample comes from a study of Graves' ophthalmopathy and Graves' hyperthyroidism. This CDR3 has 13 residues. Germline V lookup: CDR1 SQVTM, CDR2 ANQGSEA. The diagnosis was founded upon clinical symptoms, serum thyroxine, TRAb, thyroid ultrasound and orbital computed tomography. Scientists amplified the TCR beta CDR3 regions from RNA transcripts. Second-round multiplex PCR followed a first-round RT-PCR using HTBI primers. TCRdb called the multiplex PCR reads again in MiXCR, with one record for every CDR3 protein. The sample yields around 1,000,000 distinct CDR3 sequences, roughly two fifths seen once. Whole-study results and caveats: For separating ophthalmopathy from stable hyperthyroidism, a 13-signature model gave 85% to 90% sensitivity and about 80% specificity.

This chain uses TRBV29-1 with TRBJ1-2, with TRBD1 as a possible D gene (6 bases). This sequence originates from an adult man with Graves' hyperthyroidism. Sequenced sample: peripheral blood or thyroid tissue (not recorded which). The CDR3 DNA is TGCAGCGTTGAGCAGACAGGTCTCAGTGGCCACACCTTC. As protein: CSVEQTGLSGHTF.